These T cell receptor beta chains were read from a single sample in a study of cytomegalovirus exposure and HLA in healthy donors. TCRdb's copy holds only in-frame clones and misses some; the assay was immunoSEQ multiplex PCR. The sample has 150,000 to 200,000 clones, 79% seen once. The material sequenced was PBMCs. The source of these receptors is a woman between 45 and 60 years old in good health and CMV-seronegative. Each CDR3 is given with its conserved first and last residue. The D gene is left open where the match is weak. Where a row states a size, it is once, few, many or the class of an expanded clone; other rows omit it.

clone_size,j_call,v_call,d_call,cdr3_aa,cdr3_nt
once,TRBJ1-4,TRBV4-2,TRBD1,CASSPPGTANEKLFF,TGTGCCAGCAGCCCCCCCGGGACAGCTAATGAAAAACTGTTTTTT
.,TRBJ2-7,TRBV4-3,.,CASSQQMNGDYEQYF,TGCGCCAGCAGCCAGCAAATGAACGGGGACTACGAGCAGTACTTC
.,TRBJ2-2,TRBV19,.,CASRPDRNTGELFF,TGTGCCAGTAGACCGGACAGGAACACCGGGGAGCTGTTTTTT
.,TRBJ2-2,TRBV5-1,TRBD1,CASSFKTGGTGELFF,TGCGCCAGCAGCTTTAAGACAGGGGGTACCGGGGAGCTGTTTTTT
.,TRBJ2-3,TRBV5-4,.,CASSPRTGTRNTQYF,TGTGCCAGCAGCCCCCGGACCGGGACTCGGAATACGCAGTATTTT
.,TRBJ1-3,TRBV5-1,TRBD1,CASSFGQGTAIYF,TGCGCCAGCAGCTTCGGACAGGGTACCGCCATATATTTT
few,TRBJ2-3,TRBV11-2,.,CASSLGAATDTQYF,TGTGCCAGCAGCTTAGGAGCGGCGACAGATACGCAGTATTTT
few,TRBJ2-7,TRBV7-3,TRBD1,CASSRTGGYEQYF,TGTGCCAGCAGCAGGACAGGGGGGTACGAGCAGTACTTC
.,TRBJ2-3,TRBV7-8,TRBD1,CASSLQGGMDTQYF,TGTGCCAGCAGCTTACAAGGGGGCATGGATACGCAGTATTTT
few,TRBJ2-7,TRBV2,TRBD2,CASTLLAGGLYEQYF,TGTGCCAGCACTCTCCTGGCGGGGGGTCTCTACGAGCAGTACTTC
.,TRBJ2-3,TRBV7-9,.,CASSSSTDTQYF,TGTGCCAGCAGCTCAAGCACAGATACGCAGTATTTT
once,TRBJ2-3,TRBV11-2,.,CASSLWAGTQYF,TGTGCCAGCAGCTTATGGGCGGGTACGCAGTATTTT
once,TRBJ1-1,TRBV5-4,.,CASSLNQMAEAFF,TGTGCCAGCAGCTTGAATCAGATGGCTGAAGCTTTCTTT
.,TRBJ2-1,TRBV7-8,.,CASSLEGYNNEQFF,TGTGCCAGCAGCTTAGAGGGGTACAACAATGAGCAGTTCTTC
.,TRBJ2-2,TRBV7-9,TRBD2,CASSLGGLALGTGELFF,TGTGCCAGCAGCTTAGGGGGACTAGCGTTGGGCACCGGGGAGCTGTTTTTT
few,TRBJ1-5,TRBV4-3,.,CASSQGAARGGNQPQHF,TGCGCCAGCAGCCAAGGAGCAGCCCGGGGTGGCAATCAGCCCCAGCATTTT
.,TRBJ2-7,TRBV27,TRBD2,CASSARLAGGRFNEQYF,TGTGCCAGCAGTGCCAGACTAGCGGGGGGAAGGTTTAACGAGCAGTACTTC
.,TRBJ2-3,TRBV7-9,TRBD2,CASTPSGGGGEDTQYF,TGTGCCAGCACCCCTAGCGGGGGCGGGGGTGAAGATACGCAGTATTTT
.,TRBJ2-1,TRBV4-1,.,CASSQEYAIGGRNEQFF,TGCGCCAGCAGCCAAGAGTATGCGATCGGGGGGCGCAATGAGCAGTTCTTC
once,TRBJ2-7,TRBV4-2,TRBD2,CASSQSGRDYEQYF,TGTGCCAGCAGCCAAAGCGGGAGGGACTACGAGCAGTACTTC
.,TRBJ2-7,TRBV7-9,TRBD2,CASSLRAGAPYEQYF,TGTGCCAGCAGCTTAAGAGCGGGAGCCCCCTACGAGCAGTACTTC
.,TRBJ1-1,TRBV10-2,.,CASNTFSASNTEAFF,TGCGCCAGCAATACCTTTAGTGCCTCGAACACTGAAGCTTTCTTT
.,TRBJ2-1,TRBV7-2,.,CASSPRGVTYNEQFF,TGTGCCAGCAGCCCCCGCGGGGTCACCTACAATGAGCAGTTCTTC
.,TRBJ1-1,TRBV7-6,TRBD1,CASSLALDRGNTEAFF,TGTGCCAGCAGCTTAGCGCTGGACAGGGGGAACACTGAAGCTTTTTTT
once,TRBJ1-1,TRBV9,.,CASSVGSVATEAFF,TGTGCCAGCAGCGTAGGGTCCGTGGCAACTGAAGCTTTCTTT
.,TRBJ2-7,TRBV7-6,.,CASSLAKDAGYEQYF,TGTGCCAGCAGCTTAGCGAAGGACGCGGGCTACGAGCAGTACTTC
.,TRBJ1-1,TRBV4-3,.,CASSQDQGGLNTEAFF,TGCGCCAGCAGCCAAGATCAAGGGGGATTGAACACTGAAGCTTTCTTT
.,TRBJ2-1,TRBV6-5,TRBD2,CASSSGASYNEQFF,TGTGCCAGCTCAAGCGGGGCGTCCTACAATGAGCAGTTCTTC
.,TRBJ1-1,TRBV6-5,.,CASSHAQMNTEAFF,TGTGCCAGCAGCCACGCACAGATGAACACTGAAGCTTTCTTT
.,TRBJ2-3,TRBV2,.,CASSRRYTDTQYF,TGTGCCAGCAGTCGGAGGTACACAGATACGCAGTATTTT
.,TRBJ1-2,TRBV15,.,CATSRDRVAYGYTF,TGTGCCACCAGCAGAGACAGGGTGGCCTATGGCTACACCTTC
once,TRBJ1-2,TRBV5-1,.,CASSFGGEIYGYTF,TGCGCCAGCAGCTTCGGGGGGGAGATCTATGGCTACACCTTC
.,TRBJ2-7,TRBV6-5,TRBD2,CASSYGGLANEQYF,TGTGCCAGCAGTTACGGCGGACTAGCGAACGAGCAGTACTTC
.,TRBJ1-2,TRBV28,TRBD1,CASSLATGQIYGYTF,TGTGCCAGCAGTTTGGCGACAGGGCAGATATATGGCTACACCTTC
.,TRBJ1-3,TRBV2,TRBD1,CASTKNDRGGNTIYF,TGTGCCAGCACAAAAAATGACAGGGGTGGAAACACCATATATTTT
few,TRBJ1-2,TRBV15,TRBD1,CATSRDHPPGQGRDYGYTF,TGTGCCACCAGCAGAGATCACCCCCCAGGACAGGGTAGGGACTATGGCTACACCTTC
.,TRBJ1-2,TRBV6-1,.,CASSETGNYGYTF,TGTGCCAGCAGTGAAACAGGGAACTATGGCTACACCTTC
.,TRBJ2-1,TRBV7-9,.,CASSLDGMKQFF,TGTGCCAGCAGCTTAGACGGGATGAAGCAGTTCTTC
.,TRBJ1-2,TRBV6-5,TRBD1,CASGEMGQETYGYTF,TGTGCCAGCGGGGAGATGGGACAGGAAACCTATGGCTACACCTTC
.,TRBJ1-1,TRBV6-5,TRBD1,CASRHRQGHRAEAFF,TGTGCCAGCAGACATCGACAGGGCCATAGGGCTGAAGCTTTCTTT